What follows are 5 T cell receptor beta chains derived from one specimen sequenced in a study of blood T cell repertoires in COVID-19. TCRdb's table, derived via immunoSEQ multiplex PCR, lists solely in-frame clones and lacks some. Of around 240,000 clones in the sample, approximately 90% were seen once. Sequencing was carried out using PBMCs or T cells enriched from blood (not recorded which). Receptors were obtained from a man aged 50 to 60 who had been exposed to COVID-19.

V is TRBV3-1 (or the pseudogene TRBV3-2) and J is TRBJ2-1; 11 bases are a match to TRBD2. The CDR3 sequence is 15 residues long. The V gene end was trimmed by 5 bases and the J gene end by 6 bases; junction bases not matched to a gene: 6. Germline V gene sequence: CDR1 LGHDT, CDR2 YNNKEL (reference sequence). The CDR3 nucleotides are TGTGCCAGCAGCTGGCTAGCGGGGGGACCCAATGAGCAGTTCTTC. Its protein is CASSWLAGGPNEQFF.

The chain links TRBV5-6 to TRBJ1-5; D is unclear. The CDR3 has 13 amino acids. Trimming took off 2 bases at V and 4 bases at J, with 7 bases between the two ends. Germline assignment: CDR1 SGHDT and CDR2 YYEEEE. CDR3 nucleotides: TGTGCCAGCAGCTTAAACATGAATCAGCCCCAGCATTTT. Residues: CASSLNMNQPQHF.

This clone was recorded at least ten times. The identical CDR3 is also encoded by other nucleotide sequences in the sample. V is TRBV6-5 and J is TRBJ1-5, with a possible D match to TRBD1 (5 bases). The V end was cut by 4 bases, the J end by 5 bases, with 9 bases between. The V gene's germline CDR1 is MNHEY and CDR2 SVGAGI. The length of the CDR3 is 13 residues. The CDR3 nucleotides are TGTGCCAGCAGTTCAGACAGATATCAGCCCCAGCATTTT. Its protein is CASSSDRYQPQHF.

The chain has TRBV19 and TRBJ1-2, with TRBD1 as a possible D gene (6 bases). Trimming stripped 3 bases from V and 3 bases from J, with 14 bases between. Germline V lookup: CDR1 LNHDA, CDR2 SQIVND (reference sequence). The CDR3 runs 15 residues. This CDR3 is CASSMSYRVYYGYTF. In DNA form, the CDR3 reads TGTGCCAGTAGTATGTCGTACAGGGTATACTATGGCTACACCTTC.

DNA of the CDR3: TGCGCCAGCAGCGCGGGGGGATTGGTAGATACGCAGTATTTT. Its protein product is CASSAGGLVDTQYF. This sequence joins TRBV5-1 and TRBJ2-3, with TRBD2 matching over 8 bases. This CDR3 is 14 amino acids long. The germline gives CDR1 SGHRS, CDR2 YFSETQ. With 4 bases clipped from V and 5 bases from J, the junction kept 6 bases outside the gene matches.